Following are 10 T cell receptor beta chains from one sample sequenced in a study of tumor-infiltrating lymphocytes in primary liver carcinoma. Total RNA (roughly 530 ng) served as template for TCR beta cDNA synthesis primed by a constant-region primer. Three-round nested multiplex PCR performed with slightly modified ARM-PCR produced the TCR beta libraries. Running 9 to 11 cycles apiece, the first two PCR rounds relied on TRBV1-TRBV30 forward primers together with a C-beta reverse primer. In TCRdb, the multiplex PCR reads were re-called with MiXCR into one record per CDR3 protein. The table records 85,000 to 100,000 distinct CDR3 sequences, around 68% of them present only once. The source material, about 18-33 mg of unsorted bulk tissue, was used to co-extract RNA and DNA. Sequencing was done on a sample of tumor-adjacent normal liver tissue. Receptors were obtained from a man aged 40-50 years with primary liver carcinoma and hepatitis B virus infection.

This clonotype occurred many times. The chain recombines TRBV10-3 with TRBJ2-1; the D gene is possibly TRBD2 (7 bases). With 3 bases removed from V and 8 bases from J, the gap between germline ends came to 14 bases. The CDR3 contains 14 residues. CDR1 and CDR2 (germline): ENHRY, SYGVKD. The CDR3 region is CAISEKGGGHEQFF. CDR3 nucleotide sequence: TGTGCCATCAGTGAAAAGGGGGGAGGGCATGAGCAGTTCTTC.

A note on this clonotype: An end of the junction does not agree with germline; a read error may underlie this. V and J are TRBV11-2 and TRBJ2-7; D is ambiguous. CDR1 and CDR2 (germline): SGHAT, FQNNGV. This CDR3 spans 14 amino acids. CDR3 bases: TGTGCCAGCAGCTTAGTTGAAGGCCTATACGAGCAGTGCTTC. It encodes CASSLVEGLYEQCF.

This clonotype was counted only a few times. The chain is built from TRBV11-2 and TRBJ2-1; TRBD2 aligns across 15 bases. CDR1 is SGHAT, CDR2 FQNNGV, per germline. This CDR3 comprises 21 residues. CDR3 nucleotide sequence: TGTGGTAGCAGCTTATCATACGGACTAGCGGGAGGGAAGAGCTCCTACAATGAGCAGTTCTTC. Residues: CGSSLSYGLAGGKSSYNEQFF.

V and J are TRBV12-3 or TRBV12-4 and TRBJ1-4, with D tentatively TRBD1 (6 bases). This CDR3 spans 14 amino acids. V shed 3 bases and J shed 11 bases, with 16 bases lying between them. The CDR3 sequence is CASSLSRGDEKLFF. The CDR3, as DNA: TGTGCCAGCAGTTTGTCCAGGGGCGACGAGAAACTGTTTTTT.

This clonotype was recorded at least ten times. The chain carries TRBV5-5 and TRBJ1-4; D gene uncertain. The V gene's germline CDR1 is SGHKS and CDR2 YYEKEE (reference sequence). CDR3 length: 15 residues. Trimming took 0 bases from V and 0 from J, leaving 6 bases between them. CDR3 sequence: CASSLGGATNEKLFF. The CDR3 nucleotides are TGTGCCAGCAGCTTGGGGGGAGCAACTAATGAAAAACTGTTTTTT. Full variable domain (remainder filled in from reference TRBV5-5 and TRBJ1-4): DAGVTQSPTHLIKTRGQQVTLRCSPISGHKSVSWYQQVLGQGPQFIFQYYEKEERGRGNFPDRFSARQFPNYSSELNVNALLLGDSALYLCASSLGGATNEKLFFGSGTQLSVL.

Of note for this clonotype: Given a much more abundant clone one base away, this may be a read error. Because the CDR3 is missing its conserved closing phenylalanine or tryptophan, this is likely a read error. This chain uses TRBV5-1 with TRBJ2-5; D remains ambiguous. CDR3 size: 13 residues. Trimming pared 5 bases from V and 4 bases from J, leaving 12 bases between. CDR1 and CDR2 from the germline V gene are SGHRS and YFSETQ. Written as DNA, the CDR3 is TGCGCCAGCAGTTTCGGTGGAACAGAGACCCAGTACCTC. Translating gives CASSFGGTETQYL.

Of note for this clonotype: A read error may produce the germline difference seen at one junction end. The genes are TRBV7-9 and TRBJ1-2; D unclear. The CDR3 is made up of 15 amino acids. Germline CDR1 is SEHNR and CDR2 is FQNEAQ (reference sequence). CDR3 region: CASSHGQRKSYGNTF. For the CDR3, the DNA is TGTGCCAGCAGCCACGGGCAGCGGAAATCCTATGGCAACACCTTC.

This clonotype is a singleton in its sample. CDR3 DNA: TGCGCCAGCAACCCATGGGGTCGCACAGATACGCAGTATTTT. Protein: CASNPWGRTDTQYF. J is TRBJ2-3 and V is TRBV5-1; unclear D gene. The CDR3 totals 14 residues. The V gene lost 6 bases and the J gene lost 1 base, with 12 bases spanning the gap. Per germline, CDR1 SGHRS and CDR2 YFSETQ.

With regard to this clonotype: One end of the junction is discordant with germline, which a read error may explain. The chain carries TRBV6-1 and TRBJ2-4; TRBD1 aligns across 7 bases. The CDR3 consists of 13 residues. Germline V lookup: CDR1 MNHNS, CDR2 SASEGT. The CDR3 is CTSSGGQENIQYF. In nucleotides, the CDR3 is TGTACCAGCAGTGGAGGACAGGAAAACATTCAGTACTTC.

For this clonotype: One end of the junction is discordant with germline, which a read error may explain. The chain is built from TRBV11-3 and TRBJ2-1; D call uncertain. The CDR3 is 12 residues long. Germline V lookup: CDR1 SGHNT, CDR2 YENEEA. The CDR3 DNA is TGTGCCAGCAGCTTGGTGGCGAATGACCAGTTCTTC. Translated: CASSLVANDQFF.